A selection of T cell receptor beta chains follows, all from one sample in a study of T cell responses to AZD1222 COVID-19 vaccine. Repertoires were generated with immunoSEQ multiplex PCR, while TCRdb's copy carries only in-frame clones and drops some. The sample carries 84,000 or so clones, about nine tenths recorded once. The source was peripheral blood, collected 28 days after the second AZD1222 dose. All receptors derive from an adult who received the AZD1222 COVID-19 vaccine. Each CDR3 is given with its conserved first and last residue. Each record gives: J gene, clone size, D gene, V gene, CDR3 protein, CDR3 DNA. A D gene is named only where the DNA matches it firmly. Some rows have no size entry. The others give once, few or many, or a class for an expanded clone.

TRBJ2-7 . . TRBV11-2 CASSLDAYEQYF TGTGCCAGCAGCTTAGATGCATATGAGCAGTACTTC
TRBJ1-5 . . TRBV7-2 CASGLRVGSNQPQHF TGTGCCAGCGGCCTGAGGGTTGGAAGCAATCAGCCCCAGCATTTT
TRBJ1-1 . . TRBV6-6 CASSYVGLDTEAFF TGTGCCAGCAGTTACGTGGGGTTGGACACTGAAGCTTTCTTT
TRBJ1-1 . TRBD1 TRBV3-1/TRBV3-2 CASRGGDRNTEAFF TGTGCCAGCAGGGGGGGGGACAGAAACACTGAAGCTTTCTTT
TRBJ1-1 . . TRBV30 CAWRGVGEAFF TGTGCCTGGAGGGGCGTCGGTGAAGCTTTCTTT
TRBJ2-7 . . TRBV2 CAWDGKFNYEQYF TGTGCTTGGGACGGAAAGTTCAACTACGAGCAGTACTTC
TRBJ2-1 . TRBD2 TRBV7-9 CASSLKGSGYNEQFF TGTGCCAGCAGCTTAAAAGGTAGCGGGTACAATGAGCAGTTCTTC
TRBJ1-1 . . TRBV14 CASSQGVRVSNTEAFF TGTGCCAGCAGCCAAGGGGTAAGAGTCTCGAACACTGAAGCTTTCTTT
TRBJ1-1 . . TRBV6-5 CASSRDTEAFF TGTGCCAGCAGTCGAGACACTGAAGCTTTCTTT
TRBJ1-2 . TRBD1 TRBV3-1/TRBV3-2 CASSHSTGRNYGYTF TGTGCCAGCAGCCATTCGACAGGGCGGAACTATGGCTACACCTTC
TRBJ1-2 . . TRBV7-9 CASSLAFVDRPNYGYTF TGTGCCAGCAGCTTAGCTTTTGTCGACAGGCCTAACTATGGCTACACCTTC
TRBJ1-6 . . TRBV3-1/TRBV3-2 CASRNFGNAPLHF TGTGCCAGCAGGAACTTCGGGAATGCACCCCTCCACTTT
TRBJ1-2 . . TRBV19 CASSPRRRLYGYTF TGTGCCAGTAGTCCACGGAGGCGTCTTTATGGCTACACCTTC
TRBJ1-4 . . TRBV7-9 CASSLGALFPTNEKLFF TGTGCCAGCAGCTTAGGGGCACTGTTTCCAACTAATGAAAAACTGTTTTTT
TRBJ1-2 . . TRBV4-1 CASSQDQAGYGYTF TGCGCCAGCAGCCAAGATCAAGCAGGTTATGGCTACACCTTC
TRBJ2-2 . . TRBV19 CASSLGTGELFF TGTGCCAGTAGCCTGGGGACCGGGGAGCTGTTTTTT
TRBJ2-7 . . TRBV7-8 CASSQSGIQYEQYF TGTGCCAGCAGCCAATCCGGGATACAATACGAGCAGTACTTC
TRBJ2-7 . TRBD1 TRBV11-3 CASSFGQGGEQYF TGTGCCAGCAGCTTCGGACAGGGCGGCGAGCAGTACTTC
TRBJ2-7 . TRBD1 TRBV6-5 CASSSWDSSPYEQYF TGTGCCAGTTCGAGTTGGGACAGCTCCCCCTACGAGCAGTACTTC
TRBJ2-7 . . TRBV5-5 CASSLGPGGGYEQYF TGTGCCAGCAGCTTGGGTCCTGGGGGCGGGTACGAGCAGTACTTC
TRBJ2-6 . . TRBV6-1 CASSEAPGMGANVLTF TGTGCCAGCAGTGAAGCTCCGGGGATGGGGGCCAACGTCCTGACTTTC
TRBJ1-2 . . TRBV29-1 CSVEKGSYGYTF TGCAGCGTTGAAAAGGGCAGCTATGGCTACACCTTC
TRBJ2-7 . . TRBV4-1 CASSPGPQILAYEQYF TGCGCCAGCAGCCCGGGGCCACAGATCCTAGCCTACGAGCAGTACTTC
TRBJ1-6 . . TRBV7-9 CASSSEQINSPLHF TGTGCCAGCAGTTCCGAGCAGATTAATTCACCCCTCCACTTT
TRBJ1-5 . TRBD1 TRBV4-2 CASSQDWDRDGTQPQHF TGTGCCAGCAGCCAAGATTGGGACAGGGACGGCACTCAGCCCCAGCATTTT
TRBJ2-1 . TRBD2 TRBV5-1 CASSSRGVTYNEQFF TGCGCCAGCAGCTCCCGGGGGGTAACCTACAATGAGCAGTTCTTC
TRBJ1-4 . . TRBV7-2 CVSSLVRGEGTNEKLFF TGTGTCAGCAGCTTAGTCCGAGGGGAGGGGACTAATGAAAAACTGTTTTTT
TRBJ2-1 . TRBD1 TRBV2 CASGTGYNEQFF TGTGCCAGCGGGACAGGTTACAATGAGCAGTTCTTC
TRBJ2-1 . . TRBV7-9 CASSLLHDEQFF TGTGCCAGCAGCCTACTCCACGATGAGCAGTTCTTC
TRBJ1-1 . TRBD1 TRBV12-3/TRBV12-4 CASRLTGVTEAFF TGTGCCAGCAGGTTGACAGGGGTCACTGAAGCTTTCTTT
TRBJ2-1 once TRBD2 TRBV11-2 CASSRGTSGSYEQFF TGTGCCAGCAGCCGAGGGACTAGCGGGAGTTATGAGCAGTTCTTC
TRBJ1-1 once . TRBV10-3 CAINKGSNTEAFF TGTGCCATCAACAAGGGTTCGAACACTGAAGCTTTCTTT
TRBJ1-3 . . TRBV20-1 CSASGPSSSDTIYF TGCAGTGCTAGTGGACCGTCCTCGAGCGACACCATATATTTT
TRBJ2-5 . . TRBV12-5 CASGLAGMGETQYF TGTGCTAGTGGTTTGGCAGGGATGGGAGAGACCCAGTACTTC
TRBJ2-1 . TRBD2 TRBV11-2 CASSLGSGPSGEQFF TGTGCCAGCAGCTTAGGTTCGGGCCCTAGCGGGGAGCAGTTCTTC
TRBJ1-6 . TRBD1 TRBV7-8 CASSLPGTGSSPLHF TGTGCCAGCAGCTTACCCGGGACAGGGAGTTCACCCCTCCACTTT
TRBJ1-1 . . TRBV6-1 CASSEQGSEAFF TGTGCCAGCAGTGAACAGGGGAGTGAAGCTTTCTTT
TRBJ1-5 . . TRBV7-8 CASSFTRSQSNQPQHF TGTGCCAGCAGCTTCACTCGGAGTCAGAGCAATCAGCCCCAGCATTTT
TRBJ2-1 once . TRBV3-1/TRBV3-2 CASSQDGGINEQFF TGTGCCAGCAGCCAAGATGGCGGGATCAATGAGCAGTTCTTC
TRBJ2-1 . TRBD1 TRBV27 CASSFGQGGLVFNEQFF TGTGCCAGCAGTTTTGGACAGGGGGGGCTCGTGTTTAATGAGCAGTTCTTC
TRBJ2-1 . . TRBV9 CASSTGGPYNEQFF TGTGCCAGCAGTACTGGAGGTCCCTACAATGAGCAGTTCTTC
TRBJ1-1 . TRBD1 TRBV7-3 CASSEGANTEAFF TGTGCCAGCTCCGAGGGGGCGAACACTGAAGCTTTCTTT
TRBJ1-5 . . TRBV24-1 CATSDPQRGGGQPQHF TGTGCCACCAGTGACCCACAACGTGGGGGCGGTCAGCCCCAGCATTTT
TRBJ1-1 . . TRBV12-3/TRBV12-4 CASSLSANTEAFF TGTGCCAGCAGTTTATCCGCGAACACTGAAGCTTTCTTT
TRBJ1-2 . . TRBV2 CASSELVANYGYTF TGTGCCAGCAGTGAGCTCGTTGCTAACTATGGCTACACCTTC
TRBJ2-1 . . TRBV6-1 CASSEGGLEQFF TGTGCCAGCAGTGAAGGGGGGCTTGAGCAGTTCTTC
TRBJ2-2 . TRBD1 TRBV7-8 CASSYGGTGQTGELFF TGTGCCAGCAGTTACGGTGGGACAGGTCAGACCGGGGAGCTGTTTTTT
TRBJ2-2 . . TRBV4-2 CASSPPSPSTKFGELFF TGTGCCAGCAGCCCCCCATCGCCCTCTACCAAATTCGGGGAGCTGTTTTTT
TRBJ2-7 . TRBD2 TRBV9 CASSPLAGGPSYEQYF TGTGCCAGCAGCCCCTTAGCGGGAGGGCCTTCCTACGAGCAGTACTTC
TRBJ2-5 few . TRBV11-2 CASSLQETQYF TGTGCCAGCAGCTTACAAGAGACCCAGTACTTC
TRBJ1-1 . . TRBV5-4 CASSLGGIGNTEAFF TGTGCCAGCAGCTTGGGAGGGATCGGGAACACTGAAGCTTTCTTT
TRBJ2-5 once . TRBV7-9 CASTQAHFQETQYF TGTGCCAGCACCCAAGCACACTTTCAAGAGACCCAGTACTTC
TRBJ2-1 . TRBD2 TRBV11-3 CASSSAGLEREQFF TGTGCCAGCAGCTCGGCGGGACTAGAAAGAGAGCAGTTCTTC
TRBJ2-7 . TRBD2 TRBV20-1 CSASGLAGGGYEQYF TGCAGTGCTAGTGGACTAGCGGGGGGTGGGTACGAGCAGTACTTC